The 12 T cell receptor beta chains listed next were all sequenced from one sample in a study of chemoradiotherapy in HPV16-positive cancers. Sequenced by immunoSEQ multiplex PCR; TCRdb stores in-frame clones only, minus some. The sample records several thousand clones, over 75% being singletons. The specimen comprised tumor tissue, sampled from a patient who underwent chemoradiotherapy. The receptors here all came from a human donor with HPV-associated anogenital cancer.

This rearrangement joins TRBV30 to TRBJ1-3; D is undetermined. This CDR3 is 13 amino acids long. The germline V gene has CDR1 GTSNPN and CDR2 SVGIG (reference sequence). Trimming took off 1 base at V and 0 bases at J, with 4 bases between the two ends. CDR3 amino acids: CAWSELSGNTIYF. Written as DNA, the CDR3 is TGTGCCTGGAGTGAACTCTCTGGAAACACCATATATTTT.

The gene calls are TRBV18 and TRBJ2-7; D assignment may be TRBD1 or TRBD2 (5 bases each). Trimming removed 4 bases at V and 6 bases at J, with 16 bases between. The CDR3 contains 14 residues. The germline gives CDR1 KGHSH, CDR2 LQKENI. The CDR3 sequence is CASSQAPGTGEQYF. The CDR3 DNA reads TGTGCCAGCTCACAAGCACCGGGGACGGGCGAGCAGTACTTC. Complete variable domain (other parts from reference TRBV18 and TRBJ2-7): NAGVMQNPRHLVRRRGQEARLRCSPMKGHSHVYWYRQLPEEGLKFMVYLQKENIIDESGMPKERFSAEFPKEGPSILRIQQVVRGDSAAYFCASSQAPGTGEQYFGPGTRLTVT.

This clone was observed once. The rearrangement links TRBV14 to TRBJ2-1; D assignment may be TRBD1 or TRBD2 (5 bases each). CDR1 is SGHDN, CDR2 FVKESK, per germline. V gave up 5 bases and J gave up 8 bases, with 13 bases separating them. This CDR3 is built from 13 residues. CDR3 region: CASSSWGSDEQFF. The CDR3 bases are TGTGCCAGCAGCTCCTGGGGGTCAGATGAGCAGTTCTTC.

This clone was observed a few times. The chain joins TRBV19 to TRBJ1-1; D is possibly TRBD1 (6 bases). The germline V and J ends were trimmed by 7 bases and 5 bases, with 11 bases remaining between them. Germline CDR1 is LNHDA and CDR2 is SQIVND (reference sequence). The CDR3 has 12 residues. In DNA, the CDR3 is TGTGCCAGTAAAGCCCAGGGGACTGAAGCTTTCTTT. It codes for CASKAQGTEAFF.

The chain is built from TRBV7-9 and TRBJ2-1; D ambiguous. The CDR3 totals 17 residues. CDR1 and CDR2 from the germline V gene are SEHNR and FQNEAQ (reference sequence). The V and J ends lost 1 base and 0 bases respectively, with 13 bases between them. The CDR3 protein is CASSLDLAPSSYNEQFF. In DNA form, the CDR3 reads TGTGCCAGCAGCTTAGATCTCGCGCCCAGCTCCTACAATGAGCAGTTCTTC. The variable domain in full, completed from reference TRBV7-9 and TRBJ2-1, reads DTGVSQNPRHKITKRGQNVTFRCDPISEHNRLYWYRQTLGQGPEFLTYFQNEAQLEKSRLLSDRFSAERPKGSFSTLEIQRTEQGDSAMYLCASSLDLAPSSYNEQFFGPGTRLTVL.

The V gene is TRBV18, the J gene TRBJ2-7, with D perhaps given as TRBD1 or TRBD2 (5 bases each). Trimming removed 3 bases at V and 7 bases at J, with 19 bases between. The CDR3 totals 15 residues. Germline V lookup: CDR1 KGHSH, CDR2 LQKENI. The CDR3 is CASSPTGDPTGEQYF. The CDR3 DNA sequence: TGTGCCAGCTCACCCACCGGGGACCCTACGGGGGAGCAGTACTTC.

The chain couples TRBV7-2 to TRBJ1-6; D uncertain. Trimming pared 5 bases from V and 5 bases from J, leaving 10 bases between. The CDR3 consists of 14 residues. The germline V gene encodes CDR1 SGHTA and CDR2 FQGNSA. CDR3 sequence: CASSRTVDNSPLHF. The CDR3 region has the DNA TGTGCCAGCAGCCGGACTGTTGATAATTCACCCCTCCACTTT.

The V call is TRBV5-1, the J call TRBJ1-1, with a tentative D call TRBD1 (5 bases). Between the trimmed V and J ends, which lost 2 bases and 1 base, there was a span of 15 bases. CDR3 length: 16 amino acids. Germline V gene data show CDR1 as SGHRS and CDR2 as YFSETQ. This CDR3 is CASSFAAGSPNTEAFF. DNA of the CDR3: TGCGCCAGCAGCTTTGCTGCAGGGTCTCCGAACACTGAAGCTTTCTTT.

V gene TRBV5-1 combines with J gene TRBJ1-1, with 8 bases lining up with TRBD1. The germline CDR1 and CDR2 sequences are SGHRS and YFSETQ. There are 14 residues in the CDR3. V trimming: 5 bases; J trimming: 4 bases; junction bases outside the gene matches: 7. The CDR3 sequence: CASSSGGSGTEAFF. CDR3 in DNA: TGCGCCAGCAGTTCAGGGGGCTCGGGCACTGAAGCTTTCTTT.

The chain has TRBV19 and TRBJ1-1, with unresolved D. Trimming pared 5 bases from V and 1 base from J, leaving 11 bases between. Germline V gene lookup returns CDR1 LNHDA and CDR2 SQIVND (reference sequence). The CDR3 totals 14 residues. CDR3 in amino acids: CASSVGLENTEAFF. The DNA for the CDR3 is TGTGCCAGTAGTGTCGGACTGGAGAACACTGAAGCTTTCTTT.

This clone was recorded only once. The gene calls are TRBV9 and TRBJ2-1, with 9 bases that match TRBD2. The CDR3 runs 15 residues. The V and J ends lost 0 bases and 12 bases, in that order; junction bases with no gene match: 10. Per the germline V gene, CDR1 is SGDLS and CDR2 is YYNGEE. The CDR3 loop reads CASSVGSSGTRGQFF. CDR3 coding DNA: TGTGCCAGCAGCGTAGGGTCTAGCGGGACCAGGGGGCAGTTCTTC.

The V gene is TRBV5-6, the J gene TRBJ2-7; no reliable D call. Per germline, CDR1 SGHDT and CDR2 YYEEEE. V was cut by 3 bases and J by 4 bases, with 11 bases left in between. This CDR3 region has 13 residues. The CDR3 sequence: CASSSLTRYEQYF. Written as DNA, the CDR3 is TGTGCCAGCAGCTCCCTGACGAGATACGAGCAGTACTTC.